This entry describes one TCR beta chain. J gave up 5 bases and V 4 bases, and 8 bases lay outside the gene matches. Germline CDR1 SGHAT, CDR2 FQNNGV. This CDR3 contains 15 residues. Data came from immunoSEQ multiplex PCR; TCRdb stores just in-frame clones and leaves some out. The sample includes about 79,000 clones, about 90% seen only once; the top ten take under 15%. The sample comes from a study of PD-L1 blockade in urothelial cancer. The overall study: Between 0 and 3 prior chemotherapy regimens had been given to patients. T cell content in blood samples showed a median of around 150,000. Blood was analyzed 3 weeks (second dose) and 6 weeks after treatment start.

Time point specified: pretreatment peripheral blood. Locally advanced or metastatic urothelial carcinoma was diagnosed in the patients. The chain is built from TRBV11-2 and TRBJ1-1; TRBD1 aligns across 9 bases. The TCR comes from a man aged 60-69 years with urothelial cancer. Sequenced material: PBMCs, taken around atezolizumab (anti-PD-L1) treatment. As DNA, the CDR3 is TGTGCCAGCAGCTGGTCACAGGGGGCAGAAACTGAAGCTTTCTTT. It translates to CASSWSQGAETEAFF.